The entry below describes one T cell receptor (beta chain). Its antigen is as yet unknown. These data belong to a study of cytomegalovirus exposure and HLA in healthy donors. Study findings and constraints: In vitro assays verified that a few CMV-associated chains recognized CMV antigens specifically.

The CDR3 length is 14 residues. The V end was cut by 4 bases, the J end by 2 bases, with 6 bases between. Germline V gene sequence: CDR1 SNHLY, CDR2 FYNNEI. The repertoire was sequenced with immunoSEQ multiplex PCR; TCRdb's copy has only in-frame clones and lacks some. The profile shows about 160,000 clones, approximately 87% of them singletons. The J gene is TRBJ2-6, the V gene TRBV2; D gene unclear. Sequenced input: PBMCs. The sequence came from a woman younger than 45 in good health and CMV-seronegative. The CDR3 DNA reads TGTGCCAGCAGTGCCACGGCTGGGGCCAACGTCCTGACTTTC. Translated, it gives CASSATAGANVLTF.